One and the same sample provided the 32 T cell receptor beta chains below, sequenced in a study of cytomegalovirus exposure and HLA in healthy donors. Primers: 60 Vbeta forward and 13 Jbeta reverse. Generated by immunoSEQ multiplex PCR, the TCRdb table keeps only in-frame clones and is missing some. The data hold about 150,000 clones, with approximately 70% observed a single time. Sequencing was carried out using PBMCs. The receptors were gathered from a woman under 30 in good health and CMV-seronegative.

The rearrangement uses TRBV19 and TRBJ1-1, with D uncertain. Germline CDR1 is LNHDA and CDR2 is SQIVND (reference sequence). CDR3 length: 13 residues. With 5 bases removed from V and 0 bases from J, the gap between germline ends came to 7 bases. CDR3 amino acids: CASSSVLNTEAFF. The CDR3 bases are TGTGCCAGTAGTTCCGTCCTGAACACTGAAGCTTTCTTT.

The CDR3 DNA follows: TGTGCCAGCAGCTTGGTCCGGACGGGGAATGAGCAGTTCTTC. Encoded protein: CASSLVRTGNEQFF. This chain uses TRBV11-3 with TRBJ2-1, with a possible D match to TRBD2 (5 bases). The CDR3 has 14 amino acids. Germline V lookup: CDR1 SGHNT, CDR2 YENEEA. V was trimmed by 3 bases and J by 7 bases, leaving 13 bases between them. Using reference TRBV11-3 and TRBJ2-1 for the parts outside the CDR3, the full variable domain is EAGVVQSPRYKIIEKKQPVAFWCNPISGHNTLYWYLQNLGQGPELLIRYENEEAVDDSQLPKDRFSAERLKGVDSTLKIQPAELGDSAVYLCASSLVRTGNEQFFGPGTRLTVL.

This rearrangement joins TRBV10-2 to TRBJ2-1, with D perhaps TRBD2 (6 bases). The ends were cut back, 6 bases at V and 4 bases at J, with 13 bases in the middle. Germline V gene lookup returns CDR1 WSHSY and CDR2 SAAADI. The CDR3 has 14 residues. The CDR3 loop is CASSLTGLYNEQFF. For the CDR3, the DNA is TGCGCCAGCAGCCTAACGGGACTTTACAATGAGCAGTTCTTC.

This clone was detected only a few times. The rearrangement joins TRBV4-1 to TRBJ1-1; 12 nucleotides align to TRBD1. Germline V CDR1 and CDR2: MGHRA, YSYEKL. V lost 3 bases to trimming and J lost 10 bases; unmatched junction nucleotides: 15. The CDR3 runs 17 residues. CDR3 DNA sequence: TGCGCCAGCAGCCAGAACCCGGGACAGGGGGCGCAGGCAGTAGCTTTCTTT. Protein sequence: CASSQNPGQGAQAVAFF.

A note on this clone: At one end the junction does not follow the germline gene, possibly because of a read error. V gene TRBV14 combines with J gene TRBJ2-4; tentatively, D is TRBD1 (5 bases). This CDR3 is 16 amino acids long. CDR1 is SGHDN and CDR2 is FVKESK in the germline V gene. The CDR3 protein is CASSQEGVRGKNSQYF. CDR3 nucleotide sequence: TGTGCCAGCAGCCAAGAAGGGGTTCGTGGCAAAAACAGTCAGTACTTC. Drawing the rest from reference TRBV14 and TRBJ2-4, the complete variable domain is EAGVTQFPSHSVIEKGQTVTLRCDPISGHDNLYWYRRVMGKEIKFLLHFVKESKQDESGMPNNRFLAERTGGTYSTLKVQPAELEDSGVYFCASSQEGVRGKNSQYFGAGTRLSVL.

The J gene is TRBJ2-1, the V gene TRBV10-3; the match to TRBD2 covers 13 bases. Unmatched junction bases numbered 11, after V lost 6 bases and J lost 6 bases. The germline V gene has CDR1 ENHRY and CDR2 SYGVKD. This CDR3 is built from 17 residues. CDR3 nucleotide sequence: TGTGCCATCAGAGAAGGGACTAGCGGGAATCCGGCCAATGAGCAGTTCTTC. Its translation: CAIREGTSGNPANEQFF.

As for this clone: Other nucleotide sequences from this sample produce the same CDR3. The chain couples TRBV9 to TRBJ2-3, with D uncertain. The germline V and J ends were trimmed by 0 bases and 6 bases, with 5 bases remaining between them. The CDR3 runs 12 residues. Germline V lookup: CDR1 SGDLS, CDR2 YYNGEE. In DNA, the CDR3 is TGTGCCAGCAGCGTAGCTACGGATACGCAGTATTTT. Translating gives CASSVATDTQYF.

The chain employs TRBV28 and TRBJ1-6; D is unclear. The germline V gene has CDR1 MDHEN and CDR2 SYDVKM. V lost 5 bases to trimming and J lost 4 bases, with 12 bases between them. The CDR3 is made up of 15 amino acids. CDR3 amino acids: CASSPTISYNSPLHF. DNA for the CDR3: TGTGCCAGCAGTCCAACAATTTCATATAATTCACCCCTCCACTTT.

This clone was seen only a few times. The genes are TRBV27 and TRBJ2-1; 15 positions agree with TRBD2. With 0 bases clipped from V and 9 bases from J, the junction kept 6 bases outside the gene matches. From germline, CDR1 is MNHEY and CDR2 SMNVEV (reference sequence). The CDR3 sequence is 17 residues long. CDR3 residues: CASSLSRTSGRASEQFF. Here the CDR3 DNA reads TGTGCCAGCAGTTTATCTCGGACTAGCGGGAGGGCCAGTGAGCAGTTCTTC.

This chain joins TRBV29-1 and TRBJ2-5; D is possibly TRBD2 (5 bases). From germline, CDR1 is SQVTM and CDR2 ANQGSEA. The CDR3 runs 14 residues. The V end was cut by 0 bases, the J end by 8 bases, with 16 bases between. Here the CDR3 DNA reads TGCAGCGTTGAAGATGTTAGGGCCCGGGAAACCCAGTACTTC. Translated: CSVEDVRARETQYF. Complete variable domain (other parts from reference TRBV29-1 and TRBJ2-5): SAVISQKPSRDICQRGTSLTIQCQVDSQVTMMFWYRQQPGQSLTLIATANQGSEATYESGFVIDKFPISRPNLTFSTLTVSNMSPEDSSIYLCSVEDVRARETQYFGPGTRLLVL.

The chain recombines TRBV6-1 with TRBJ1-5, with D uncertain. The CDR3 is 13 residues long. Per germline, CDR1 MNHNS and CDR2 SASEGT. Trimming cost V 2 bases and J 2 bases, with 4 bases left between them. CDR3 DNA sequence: TGTGCCAGCAGTGAATCGGGCAATCAGCCCCAGCATTTT. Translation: CASSESGNQPQHF.

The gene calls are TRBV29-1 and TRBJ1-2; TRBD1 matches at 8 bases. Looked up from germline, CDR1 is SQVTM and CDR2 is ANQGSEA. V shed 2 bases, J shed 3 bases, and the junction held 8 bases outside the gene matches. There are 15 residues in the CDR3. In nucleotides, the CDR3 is TGCAGCGTTGAAAATTTTCGGACAGGGCACTATGGCTACACCTTC. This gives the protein CSVENFRTGHYGYTF. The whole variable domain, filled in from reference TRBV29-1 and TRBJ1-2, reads SAVISQKPSRDICQRGTSLTIQCQVDSQVTMMFWYRQQPGQSLTLIATANQGSEATYESGFVIDKFPISRPNLTFSTLTVSNMSPEDSSIYLCSVENFRTGHYGYTFGSGTRLTVV.

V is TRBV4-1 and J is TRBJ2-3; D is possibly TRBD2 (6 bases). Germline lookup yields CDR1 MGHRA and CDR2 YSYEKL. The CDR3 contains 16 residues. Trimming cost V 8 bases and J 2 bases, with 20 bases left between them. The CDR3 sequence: CASALEPGLNTDTQYF. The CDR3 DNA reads TGCGCCAGCGCCTTAGAACCGGGACTTAACACAGATACGCAGTATTTT.

CDR3 residues: CASSQVLLGDSRKTEAFF. The CDR3 nucleotides read TGCGCCAGCAGCCAAGTCCTGTTAGGGGACAGCCGAAAGACTGAAGCTTTCTTT. The chain links TRBV4-3 to TRBJ1-1; 7 nucleotides match TRBD1. Per the germline V gene, CDR1 is LGHNA and CDR2 is YSLEER. The CDR3 spans 18 residues. V dropped 1 base and J dropped 5; count of bases not matched to a gene: 16.

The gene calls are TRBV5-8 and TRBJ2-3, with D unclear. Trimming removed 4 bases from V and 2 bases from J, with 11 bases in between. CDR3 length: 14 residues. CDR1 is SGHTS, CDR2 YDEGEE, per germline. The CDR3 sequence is CASSVGYYTDTQYF. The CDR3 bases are TGTGCCAGCAGCGTTGGATACTACACAGATACGCAGTATTTT.

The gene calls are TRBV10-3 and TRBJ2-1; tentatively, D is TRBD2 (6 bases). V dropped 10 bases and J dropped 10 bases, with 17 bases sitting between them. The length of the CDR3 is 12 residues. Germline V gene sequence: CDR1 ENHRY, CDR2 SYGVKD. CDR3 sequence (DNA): TGTGCCAGCGACGACGGGGCGGGGGAGCAGTTCTTC. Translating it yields CASDDGAGEQFF.

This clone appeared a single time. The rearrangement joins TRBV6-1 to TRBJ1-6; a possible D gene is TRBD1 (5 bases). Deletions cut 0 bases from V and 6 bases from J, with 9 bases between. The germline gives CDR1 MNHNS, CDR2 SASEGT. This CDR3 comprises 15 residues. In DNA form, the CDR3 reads TGTGCCAGCAGTGAAGCGCGGGGCACTAATTCACCCCTCCACTTT. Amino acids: CASSEARGTNSPLHF.

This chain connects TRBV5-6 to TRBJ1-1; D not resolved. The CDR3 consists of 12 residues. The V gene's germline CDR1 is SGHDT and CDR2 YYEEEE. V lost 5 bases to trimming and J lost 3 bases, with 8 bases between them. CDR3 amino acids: CASSYGDTEAFF. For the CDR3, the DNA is TGTGCCAGCAGTTACGGGGACACTGAAGCTTTCTTT.

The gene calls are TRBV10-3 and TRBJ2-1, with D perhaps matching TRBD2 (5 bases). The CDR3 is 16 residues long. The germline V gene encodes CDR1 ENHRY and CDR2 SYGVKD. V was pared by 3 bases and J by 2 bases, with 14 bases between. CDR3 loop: CAISDASGITYNEQFF. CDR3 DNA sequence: TGTGCCATCAGTGATGCGTCCGGGATTACCTACAATGAGCAGTTCTTC.

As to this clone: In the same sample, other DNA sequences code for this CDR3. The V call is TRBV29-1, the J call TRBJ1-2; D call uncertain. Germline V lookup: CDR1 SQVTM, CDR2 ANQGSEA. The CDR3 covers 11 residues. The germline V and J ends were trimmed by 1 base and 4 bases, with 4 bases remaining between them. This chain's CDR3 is CSVEVSYGYTF. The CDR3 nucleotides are TGCAGCGTTGAAGTCAGCTATGGCTACACCTTC.

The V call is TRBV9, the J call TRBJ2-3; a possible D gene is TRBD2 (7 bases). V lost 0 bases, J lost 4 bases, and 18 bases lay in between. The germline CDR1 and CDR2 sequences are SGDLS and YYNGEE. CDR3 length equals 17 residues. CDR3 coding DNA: TGTGCCAGCAGCGTAGCCTCGGTAGGGGGGGCCGCAGATACGCAGTATTTT. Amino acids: CASSVASVGGAADTQYF.

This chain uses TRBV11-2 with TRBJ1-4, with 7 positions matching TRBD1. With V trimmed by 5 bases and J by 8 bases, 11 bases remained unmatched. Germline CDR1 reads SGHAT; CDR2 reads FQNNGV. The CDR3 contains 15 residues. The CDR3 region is CASSPQGGLWEKLFF. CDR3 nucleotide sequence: TGTGCCAGCAGCCCCCAGGGGGGACTGTGGGAAAAACTGTTTTTT.

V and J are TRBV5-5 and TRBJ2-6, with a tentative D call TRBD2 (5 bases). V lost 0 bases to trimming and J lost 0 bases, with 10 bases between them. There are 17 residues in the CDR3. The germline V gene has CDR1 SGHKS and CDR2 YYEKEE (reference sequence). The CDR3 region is CASSLGTANSGANVLTF. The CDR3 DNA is TGTGCCAGCAGCTTGGGGACTGCGAACTCTGGGGCCAACGTCCTGACTTTC. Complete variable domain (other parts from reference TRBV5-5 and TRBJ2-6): DAGVTQSPTHLIKTRGQQVTLRCSPISGHKSVSWYQQVLGQGPQFIFQYYEKEERGRGNFPDRFSARQFPNYSSELNVNALLLGDSALYLCASSLGTANSGANVLTFGAGSRLTVL.

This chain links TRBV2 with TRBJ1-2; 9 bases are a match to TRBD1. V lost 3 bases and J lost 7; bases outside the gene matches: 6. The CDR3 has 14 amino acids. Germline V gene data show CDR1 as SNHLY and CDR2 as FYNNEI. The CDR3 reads CASSDWGQGIGYTF. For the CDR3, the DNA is TGTGCCAGCAGTGATTGGGGACAGGGAATTGGCTACACCTTC.

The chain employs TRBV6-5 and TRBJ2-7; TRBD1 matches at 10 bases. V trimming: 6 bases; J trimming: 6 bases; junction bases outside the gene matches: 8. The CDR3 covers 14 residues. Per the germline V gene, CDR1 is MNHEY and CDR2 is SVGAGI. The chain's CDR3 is CASRRGQGGIEQYF. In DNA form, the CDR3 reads TGTGCCAGCAGACGAGGACAGGGGGGGATCGAGCAGTACTTC.

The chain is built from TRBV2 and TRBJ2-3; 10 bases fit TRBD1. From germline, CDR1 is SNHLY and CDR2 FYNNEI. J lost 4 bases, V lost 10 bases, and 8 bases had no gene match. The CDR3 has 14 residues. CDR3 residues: CAIGTGVFPDTQYF. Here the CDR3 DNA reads TGTGCCATCGGGACAGGGGTATTCCCAGATACGCAGTATTTT.

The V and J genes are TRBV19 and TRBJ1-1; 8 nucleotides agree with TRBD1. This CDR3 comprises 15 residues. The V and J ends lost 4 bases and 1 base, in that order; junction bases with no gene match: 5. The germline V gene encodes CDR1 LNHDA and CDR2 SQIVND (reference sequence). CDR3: CASSTPGTGNTEAFF. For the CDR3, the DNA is TGTGCCAGTAGTACCCCCGGGACAGGGAACACTGAAGCTTTCTTT.

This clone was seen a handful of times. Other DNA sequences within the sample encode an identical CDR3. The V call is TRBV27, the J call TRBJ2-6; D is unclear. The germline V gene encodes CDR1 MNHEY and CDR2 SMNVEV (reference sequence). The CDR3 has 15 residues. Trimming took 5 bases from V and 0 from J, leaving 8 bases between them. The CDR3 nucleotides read TGTGCCAGCAGTCTCAGTACCTCTGGGGCCAACGTCCTGACTTTC. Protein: CASSLSTSGANVLTF.

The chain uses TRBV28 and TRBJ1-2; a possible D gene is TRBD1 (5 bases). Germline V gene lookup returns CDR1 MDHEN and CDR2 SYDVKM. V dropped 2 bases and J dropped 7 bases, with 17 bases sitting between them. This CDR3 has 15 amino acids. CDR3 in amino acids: CASSLPDKQRGGYTF. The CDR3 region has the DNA TGTGCCAGCAGTTTACCAGACAAGCAAAGGGGTGGCTACACCTTC.

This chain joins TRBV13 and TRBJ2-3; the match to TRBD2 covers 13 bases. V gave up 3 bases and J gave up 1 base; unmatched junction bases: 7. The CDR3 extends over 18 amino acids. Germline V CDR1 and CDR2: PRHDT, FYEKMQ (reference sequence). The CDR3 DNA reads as TGTGCCAGCAGCTTCCCAGGACTAGCGGGAGCAGGCACAGATACGCAGTATTTT. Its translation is CASSFPGLAGAGTDTQYF.

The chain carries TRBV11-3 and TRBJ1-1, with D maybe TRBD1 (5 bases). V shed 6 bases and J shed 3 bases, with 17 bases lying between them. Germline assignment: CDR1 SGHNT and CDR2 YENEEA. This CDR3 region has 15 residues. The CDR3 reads CASRHRGVKYTEAFF. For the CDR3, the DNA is TGTGCCAGCAGACATCGGGGGGTCAAATACACTGAAGCTTTCTTT.

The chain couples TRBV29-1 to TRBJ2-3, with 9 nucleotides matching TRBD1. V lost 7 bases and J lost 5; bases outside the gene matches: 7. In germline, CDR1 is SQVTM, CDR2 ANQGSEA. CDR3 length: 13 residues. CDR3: CSGFGQGLDTQYF. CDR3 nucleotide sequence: TGCAGCGGCTTTGGACAGGGGCTAGATACGCAGTATTTT.